This record concerns one TCR beta chain sequence. Sequencing was performed with immunoSEQ multiplex PCR; in TCRdb, only in-frame clones are kept and a portion is missing. The data show 95,000 to 120,000 clones, 84% seen once. The CDR3 runs to 17 residues. V dropped 4 bases and J dropped 3; count of bases not matched to a gene: 15. Germline values: CDR1 SGHVS, CDR2 FNYEAQ. This sample is drawn from a study of blood T cell repertoires in COVID-19. Sequencing was performed on peripheral blood. The sequence derives from a woman in her thirties or forties with acute or convalescent COVID-19. V gene TRBV7-6 combines with J gene TRBJ2-7, with 7 nucleotides matching TRBD2. The CDR3 region is CASSSYGLAERDYEQYF. The CDR3 DNA follows: TGTGCCAGCAGCTCCTACGGGCTAGCGGAGAGAGACTACGAGCAGTACTTC.